This TCR beta chain emerged from a study of regulatory T cells in long-lasting Graves disease. Overall study findings and caveats: Between persistent patients, 2,500 to 3,500 public clonotypes were shared, exceeding the 966 shared between new patients. TRBV28, TRBJ1-2 and TRBJ2-5 were segments that persistent disease favored.

As to time point: newly diagnosed GD, antithyroid drugs for less than 3 months. PBMCs provided the RNA from which the TCR library was made. Under American Thyroid Association guidelines, Graves' disease was diagnosed. As regards this clonotype: Antigen specificity is unknown.

According to the study, TCR beta libraries were built with iRepertoire HTBI primers and CDR3-region Arm-PCR. Original processing methods: Taken together, the samples had 62 TRBV and more than 11 TRBJ segments identified. MiXCR was run by TCRdb on the multiplex PCR reads, yielding one entry per CDR3 protein. The V and J calls and clone size are TCRdb's, not the authors'. The sample has more than 300,000 distinct CDR3 sequences; 15% to 17% are singletons. Germline lookup yields CDR1 MGHDK and CDR2 SYGVNS. The CDR3 length is 13 residues. V was clipped by 2 bases and J by 2 bases, with 7 bases between them.

The chain employs TRBV25-1 and TRBJ2-7; D gene uncertain. This TCR derives from a female donor with Graves disease. The source was peripheral blood mononuclear cells (PBMCs), collected at new diagnosis, from a patient treated with antithyroid drugs. CDR3 DNA sequence: TGTGCCAGCAGTGAAGTGGGGACCTACGAGCAGTACTTC. It encodes CASSEVGTYEQYF.